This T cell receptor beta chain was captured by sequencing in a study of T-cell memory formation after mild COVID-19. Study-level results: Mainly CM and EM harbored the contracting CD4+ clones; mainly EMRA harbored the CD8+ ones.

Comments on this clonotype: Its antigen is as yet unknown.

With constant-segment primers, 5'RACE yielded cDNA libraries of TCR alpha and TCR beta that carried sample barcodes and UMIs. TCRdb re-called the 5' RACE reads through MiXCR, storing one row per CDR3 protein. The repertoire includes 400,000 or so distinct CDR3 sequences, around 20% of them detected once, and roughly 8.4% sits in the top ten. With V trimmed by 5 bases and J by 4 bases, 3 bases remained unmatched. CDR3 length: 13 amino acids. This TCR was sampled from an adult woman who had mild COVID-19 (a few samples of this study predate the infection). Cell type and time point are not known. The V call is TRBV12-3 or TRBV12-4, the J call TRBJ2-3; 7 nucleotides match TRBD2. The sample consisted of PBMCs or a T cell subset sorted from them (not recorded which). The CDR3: CASSPGRADTQYF. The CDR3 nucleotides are TGTGCCAGCAGTCCGGGGAGGGCAGATACGCAGTATTTT.